This T cell receptor beta chain was recovered during a study of cytomegalovirus exposure and HLA in healthy donors. Regarding the study as a whole: Segments of the TCR beta V type were, in most cases, productive about 87% or about 30% of the time in an earlier analysis. The authors later found HLA-associated TCR beta chains more clonally expanded than equally common others.

The PCR made use of 60 Vbeta and 13 Jbeta primers. The protocol was immunoSEQ multiplex PCR, while the TCRdb copy is restricted to in-frame clones and leaves out a portion. The sample consists of more than 150,000 clones, around 80% of them appearing once. In regard to this clone: The antigen is undetermined.

This CDR3 is built from 18 residues. Losses at the gene ends were 4 bases for V and 5 bases for J; bases not matched to a gene: 17. CDR1 and CDR2 (germline): SEHNR, FQNEAQ (reference sequence). This receptor was taken from a woman between 35 and 50 years old in good health and CMV-seropositive. The genes are TRBV7-9 and TRBJ2-1, with 7 positions matching TRBD2. The sequenced sample consisted of PBMCs. The CDR3, as DNA: TGTGCCAGCAGCTCCCAACTGCACGCTAGCGGATTAGACAATGAGCAGTTCTTC. Its translation: CASSSQLHASGLDNEQFF.